Listed below are T cell receptor beta chains from one sample, sequenced in a study of blood T cells in healthy people across ages. TCRdb called the 5' RACE reads again in MiXCR, with one record for every CDR3 protein. Here the sample spans roughly 1.7 million distinct CDR3 sequences, 34% being singletons. Specimen: blood. These receptors were collected from a woman aged 25 to 39 in good health. Each CDR3 is given with its conserved first and last residue. A D gene is named only where the DNA matches it firmly. The size of a clone is reported for some rows only, either as once, few or many, or as a class for expanded clones.

few,.,TRBV6-1,TRBJ2-1,TGTGCCAGCAGTGTCCCCCTGGCTCAAATATACAATGAGCAGTTCTTC,CASSVPLAQIYNEQFF
.,.,TRBV20-1,TRBJ1-1,TGCAGTGCTAGCCGGGGACACCAGAACACTGAAGCTTTCTTT,CSASRGHQNTEAFF
few,TRBD1,TRBV12-3/TRBV12-4,TRBJ1-2,TGTGCCAGCAGCCGGGGACAGGGCTCTACCTATGGCTACACCTTC,CASSRGQGSTYGYTF
.,.,TRBV6-1,TRBJ2-7,TGTGCCAGCAGTCGAAACGACAGGTCGGACTACGAGCAGTACTTC,CASSRNDRSDYEQYF
.,.,TRBV7-9,TRBJ1-3,TGTGCCAGCAGCAGACAGGACCTTCTCTCTGGAAACACCATATATTTT,CASSRQDLLSGNTIYF
few,.,TRBV12-5,TRBJ1-2,TGTGCTAGTGGTTTTGGGTCGACAGATGGCTACACCTTC,CASGFGSTDGYTF
many,.,TRBV5-1,TRBJ2-6,TGCGCCAGCAGCGCAGAAGTCTCTGGGGCCAACGTCCTGACTTTC,CASSAEVSGANVLTF
.,TRBD2,TRBV20-1,TRBJ2-3,TGCAGTGCTAGCGACCGGCTAGCGGCTAGCACAGATACGCAGTATTTT,CSASDRLAASTDTQYF
.,TRBD2,TRBV20-1,TRBJ2-1,TGCAGTGCCCGGGCGGTAGCGGGAGCCACGAGCTCCTACAATGAGCAGTTCTTC,CSARAVAGATSSYNEQFF
.,.,TRBV27,TRBJ1-2,TGTGCCAGCAGTTTCGGTCTGGGGTTCTATGGCTACACCTTC,CASSFGLGFYGYTF
.,.,TRBV5-1,TRBJ2-1,TGCGCCAGCAGCGAAGGGACCGCCTACAATGGGCAGTTCTTC,CASSEGTAYNGQFF
.,TRBD2,TRBV9,TRBJ2-3,TGTGCCAGCAGCGTAGGGTGGACTAGCGGGGGGGTCAGGCCGCCAGATACGCAGTATTTT,CASSVGWTSGGVRPPDTQYF
.,.,TRBV12-3/TRBV12-4,TRBJ2-1,TGTGCCAGCAGGACCGAGACTAGGGGGTCCTACAGTGAGCAGTTCTTC,CASRTETRGSYSEQFF
once,.,TRBV5-6,TRBJ1-2,TGTGCCAGCAGCCACCCCCTCGAGGGAAACAATGGCTACACCTTC,CASSHPLEGNNGYTF
.,.,TRBV4-1,TRBJ1-5,TGCGCCAGCAGCCCGGCGCGGGCCGGCAATCAGCCCCAGCATTTT,CASSPARAGNQPQHF
.,TRBD2,TRBV2,TRBJ2-3,TGTGCCAGCAGTCAGGGGACTAGCTGGTATTTT,CASSQGTSWYF
few,.,TRBV2,TRBJ2-7,TGTGCCAGCAGTGAAACAGCTACCGAGCAGTACTTC,CASSETATEQYF
.,.,TRBV6-5,TRBJ2-3,TGTGCCAGCAGTTTGTCGGGTTCGTCGCAGTATTTT,CASSLSGSSQYF
.,TRBD2,TRBV20-1,TRBJ2-1,TGCAGTGCCCCAAAGCGGGAGCCCTCCTACAATGAGCAGTTCTTC,CSAPKREPSYNEQFF
few,TRBD2,TRBV20-1,TRBJ2-7,TGCAGTGCTTCCTACCCACTAGCGGGGGGAAGGGAGCAGTACTTC,CSASYPLAGGREQYF
.,.,TRBV9,TRBJ1-4,TGTGCCAGCAGCGCTAGCGGGCAGGCTAATGAAAAACTGTTTTTT,CASSASGQANEKLFF
many,.,TRBV29-1,TRBJ2-1,TGCAGCGTTGACGGGGACCACTCCTCCTACAATGAGCAGTTCTTC,CSVDGDHSSYNEQFF
.,.,TRBV5-6,TRBJ2-3,TGTGCCAGCAGTTCACTTGGGACTCCAGACACCGATACGCAGTATTTT,CASSSLGTPDTDTQYF
once,TRBD2,TRBV29-1,TRBJ2-3,TGCAGCGCCAGGACTAGCGGGGAATTCATCGTTGCGCAGTATTTT,CSARTSGEFIVAQYF
few,.,TRBV20-1,TRBJ1-6,TGCAGTGCTAGAGATGGGAGCCAGCTGACCTATAATTCACCCCTCCACTTT,CSARDGSQLTYNSPLHF
many,TRBD1,TRBV7-9,TRBJ2-5,TGTGCCAGCAGCCCCCCAGGGGGCTTTGCCGAGACCCAGTACTTC,CASSPPGGFAETQYF
few,TRBD2,TRBV5-1,TRBJ2-5,TGCGCCAGCAGCTTTAGGAGTAGCGGGATTCAAGAGACCCAGTACTTC,CASSFRSSGIQETQYF
.,.,TRBV27,TRBJ2-1,TGTGCCAGCAGAGGGACGCCGAATCAGCAGTTCTTC,CASRGTPNQQFF
.,TRBD1,TRBV29-1,TRBJ2-2,TGCAGCGGTGGACAGGGCCGTGGGGAGCTGTTTTTT,CSGGQGRGELFF
.,.,TRBV20-1,TRBJ2-1,TGCAGTGCTAGAGGAGACGCCATGGGGTGGGATGGGCAGTTCTTC,CSARGDAMGWDGQFF
.,TRBD2,TRBV5-1,TRBJ2-1,TGCGCCAGCAGCTTTTCTAGCGGGACTCTCAATGAGCAGTTCTTC,CASSFSSGTLNEQFF
once,.,TRBV21-1,TRBJ2-7,TGTGCCAGCAGCAAAGTAGGCACCTACGAGCAGTACTTC,CASSKVGTYEQYF